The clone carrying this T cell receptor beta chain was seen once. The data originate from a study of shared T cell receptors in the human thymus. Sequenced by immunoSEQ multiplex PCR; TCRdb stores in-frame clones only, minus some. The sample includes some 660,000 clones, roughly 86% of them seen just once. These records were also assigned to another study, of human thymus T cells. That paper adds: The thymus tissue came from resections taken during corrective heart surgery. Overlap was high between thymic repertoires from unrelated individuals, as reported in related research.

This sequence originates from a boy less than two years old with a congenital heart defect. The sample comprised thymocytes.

The CDR3 reads CASSQEEVRQPSSYEQYF. Written as DNA, the CDR3 is TGTGCCAGCAGCCAAGAGGAGGTGCGGCAGCCTAGCTCCTACGAGCAGTACTTC. The rearrangement joins TRBV14 to TRBJ2-7; tentative D call: TRBD2 (5 bases). Trimming took 0 bases from V and 0 from J, leaving 18 bases between them. The CDR3 spans 18 residues. The germline CDR1 and CDR2 sequences are SGHDN and FVKESK.